The 19 T cell receptor beta chains listed next were all sequenced from one sample in a study of blood T cell repertoires in COVID-19. The data were produced by immunoSEQ multiplex PCR, yet TCRdb's version contains in-frame clones alone and is incomplete. This table holds approximately 300,000 clones, 88% found once. Sequenced sample: peripheral blood. The receptors were gathered from a woman between 50 and 59 years old with active or convalescent COVID-19.

The V gene is TRBV9, the J gene TRBJ2-1; TRBD1 agrees at 10 bases. CDR1 SGDLS and CDR2 YYNGEE come from the germline V gene. The CDR3 contains 15 residues. Trimming removed 3 bases from V and 6 bases from J; junction bases left unmatched: 6. CDR3 in amino acids: CASSAGTGALNEQFF. DNA for the CDR3: TGTGCCAGCAGCGCCGGGACAGGGGCCCTCAATGAGCAGTTCTTC.

The rearrangement uses TRBV28 and TRBJ2-5; unclear D gene. The CDR3 has 15 amino acids. The germline V and J ends were trimmed by 6 bases and 4 bases, with 18 bases remaining between them. The V gene's germline CDR1 is MDHEN and CDR2 SYDVKM. Here the CDR3 DNA reads TGTGCCAGCAGCCTGGGTCGGTGGGCCAGAGAGACCCAGTACTTC. Amino acids: CASSLGRWARETQYF.

This clone was observed a single time. This sequence joins TRBV4-2 and TRBJ1-1; TRBD1 might be the D (6 bases). The CDR3 length is 14 residues. Germline V CDR1 and CDR2: LGHNA, YNFKEQ. Trimming took 0 bases from V and 11 from J, leaving 16 bases between them. This CDR3 reads CASSQDRGSTRAFF. The CDR3 nucleotides read TGTGCCAGCAGCCAAGATAGGGGGTCCACTCGGGCTTTCTTT.

The V call is TRBV6-5, the J call TRBJ2-3; TRBD2 matches at 9 bases. The CDR3 length is 16 residues. Germline loops: CDR1 MNHEY, CDR2 SVGAGI. V shed 0 bases and J 3 bases; nucleotides not matched to a gene: 4. The CDR3 DNA follows: TGTGCCAGCAGTTACTCACTAGCGGGTGGTACAGATACGCAGTATTTT. This translates into CASSYSLAGGTDTQYF.

The chain uses TRBV7-3 and TRBJ2-1; weak D call: TRBD1 (5 bases). The CDR3 is 13 amino acids. CDR1 and CDR2 from the germline V gene are SGHTA and FQGTGA. The V and J ends lost 1 base and 9 bases respectively, with 10 bases between them. This chain's CDR3 is CASSLNVGLEQFF. The CDR3 nucleotides are TGTGCCAGCAGCTTAAACGTGGGGCTTGAGCAGTTCTTC.

This clone has more than one count but fewer than ten. The chain employs TRBV29-1 and TRBJ1-1; no clear D gene. The V end was cut by 4 bases, the J end by 1 base, with 10 bases between. The CDR3 has 13 residues. The germline gives CDR1 SQVTM, CDR2 ANQGSEA. The CDR3 reads CSVVSRTNTEAFF. DNA for the CDR3: TGCAGCGTTGTATCCAGAACGAACACTGAAGCTTTCTTT.

This chain uses TRBV9 with TRBJ1-1; D remains ambiguous. The CDR3 is made up of 15 amino acids. The V gene lost 2 bases and the J gene lost 3 bases, with 14 bases spanning the gap. CDR1 and CDR2 from the germline V gene are SGDLS and YYNGEE. This chain's CDR3 is CASSVSLVSDTEAFF. For the CDR3, the DNA is TGTGCCAGCAGCGTTAGCTTGGTATCGGACACTGAAGCTTTCTTT.

This clone has a handful of counts. The genes are TRBV4-1 and TRBJ2-1; a weak D match, TRBD2 (6 bases). CDR3 length: 18 amino acids. The germline V gene has CDR1 MGHRA and CDR2 YSYEKL. V was shortened by 0 bases and J by 2 bases, with 17 bases between the two germline ends. The CDR3 DNA reads TGCGCCAGCAGCCAAGAGGAGGGCGAGCGGAACCCCTACAATGAGCAGTTCTTC. Protein: CASSQEEGERNPYNEQFF.

This chain uses TRBV5-1 with TRBJ2-3, with TRBD2 matching over 14 bases. Losses at the gene ends were 0 bases for V and 6 bases for J; bases not matched to a gene: 3. The CDR3 is made up of 16 amino acids. Germline CDR1 reads SGHRS; CDR2 reads YFSETQ. CDR3 coding DNA: TGCGCCAGCAGCTTGGCCGGGACTAGCGGGAGTGATACGCAGTATTTT. As protein: CASSLAGTSGSDTQYF. The whole variable domain, remainder taken from reference TRBV5-1 and TRBJ2-3, is KAGVTQTPRYLIKTRGQQVTLSCSPISGHRSVSWYQQTPGQGLQFLFEYFSETQRNKGNFPGRFSGRQFSNSRSEMNVSTLELGDSALYLCASSLAGTSGSDTQYFGPGTRLTVL.

The gene calls are TRBV28 and TRBJ1-2; no clear D. Trimming cost V 4 bases and J 1 base, with 13 bases left between them. Germline V gives CDR1 MDHEN, CDR2 SYDVKM. The CDR3 runs 15 residues. As DNA, the CDR3 is TGTGCCAGCAGTTCCTCAATAAGCCGTAACTATGGCTACACCTTC. It encodes CASSSSISRNYGYTF.

The CDR3 loop reads CASSQDREGADTQYF. CDR3 DNA sequence: TGCGCCAGCAGCCAAGACAGGGAGGGGGCAGATACGCAGTATTTT. The V call is TRBV4-1, the J call TRBJ2-3; the D gene is possibly TRBD2 (7 bases). Germline lookup yields CDR1 MGHRA and CDR2 YSYEKL. The CDR3 has 15 residues. V was shortened by 0 bases and J by 4 bases, with 11 bases between the two germline ends.

DNA for the CDR3: TGTGCCAGCAGTTTCACCAGAAATCAGCCCCAGCATTTT. Translation gives CASSFTRNQPQHF. The chain is built from TRBV12-3 or TRBV12-4 and TRBJ1-5; D uncertain. V was clipped by 3 bases and J by 4 bases, with 7 bases between them. CDR3 length: 13 amino acids.

V is TRBV7-6 and J is TRBJ2-1, with 13 positions matching TRBD2. The germline V gene has CDR1 SGHVS and CDR2 FNYEAQ. CDR3 length: 17 amino acids. V lost 6 bases, J lost 5 bases, and 10 bases stayed unmatched. CDR3 amino acids: CASRPRTSGREDNEQFF. The CDR3 DNA follows: TGTGCCAGCAGACCTAGGACTAGCGGGAGAGAGGACAATGAGCAGTTCTTC.

On this clone: This specimen includes other DNA sequences encoding the same CDR3. The chain is built from TRBV12-3 or TRBV12-4 and TRBJ1-1; TRBD1 is a possible D gene (5 bases). The CDR3 covers 13 residues. The ends were cut back, 2 bases at V and 2 bases at J, with 6 bases in the middle. CDR3 loop: CASSLQGNTEAFF. CDR3 DNA sequence: TGTGCCAGCAGTTTACAGGGAAACACTGAAGCTTTCTTT.

This clone has a single count. This chain joins TRBV24-1 and TRBJ1-2, with TRBD1 matching over 7 bases. In germline, CDR1 is KGHDR, CDR2 SFDVKD. This CDR3 contains 13 residues. V shed 5 bases, J shed 4 bases, and the junction held 3 bases outside the gene matches. CDR3 DNA sequence: TGTGCCACCAGTGTCCCAGGGGGCTATGGCTACACCTTC. Translating gives CATSVPGGYGYTF.

The J gene is TRBJ2-3, the V gene TRBV5-6, with 11 bases identical to TRBD2. Germline V gene sequence: CDR1 SGHDT, CDR2 YYEEEE. Unmatched junction bases numbered 3, after V lost 4 bases and J lost 8 bases. CDR3 size: 13 residues. The CDR3 loop reads CASSLAGGFTQYF. For the CDR3, the DNA is TGTGCCAGCAGCCTAGCGGGGGGATTTACGCAGTATTTT.

This chain links TRBV2 with TRBJ2-5; D might be TRBD2 (6 bases). Germline CDR1 and CDR2: SNHLY and FYNNEI. The ends were cut back, 6 bases at V and 5 bases at J, with 16 bases in the middle. The CDR3 covers 14 residues. The CDR3, as DNA: TGTGCCAGCAGCTTAAGTGGAGGGTGGGAGACCCAGTACTTC. It translates to CASSLSGGWETQYF.

Here the CDR3 reads CASSLGGTELYGYTF. CDR3 coding DNA: TGTGCCAGCAGCTTAGGCGGGACCGAGCTCTATGGCTACACCTTC. The chain has TRBV11-2 and TRBJ1-2; D is perhaps TRBD1 (5 bases). Trimming removed 1 base at V and 4 bases at J, with 13 bases between. The CDR3 runs 15 residues. Germline V gene data show CDR1 as SGHAT and CDR2 as FQNNGV.

This clone has only a few counts. The chain recombines TRBV19 with TRBJ1-2, with D possibly being TRBD1 (5 bases). V was clipped by 5 bases and J by 2 bases, with 12 bases between them. Germline CDR1 is LNHDA and CDR2 is SQIVND (reference sequence). The CDR3 contains 14 residues. Written as DNA, the CDR3 is TGTGCCAGTAGTGCCCTGGACATCAACTATGGCTACACCTTC. Translating it yields CASSALDINYGYTF.